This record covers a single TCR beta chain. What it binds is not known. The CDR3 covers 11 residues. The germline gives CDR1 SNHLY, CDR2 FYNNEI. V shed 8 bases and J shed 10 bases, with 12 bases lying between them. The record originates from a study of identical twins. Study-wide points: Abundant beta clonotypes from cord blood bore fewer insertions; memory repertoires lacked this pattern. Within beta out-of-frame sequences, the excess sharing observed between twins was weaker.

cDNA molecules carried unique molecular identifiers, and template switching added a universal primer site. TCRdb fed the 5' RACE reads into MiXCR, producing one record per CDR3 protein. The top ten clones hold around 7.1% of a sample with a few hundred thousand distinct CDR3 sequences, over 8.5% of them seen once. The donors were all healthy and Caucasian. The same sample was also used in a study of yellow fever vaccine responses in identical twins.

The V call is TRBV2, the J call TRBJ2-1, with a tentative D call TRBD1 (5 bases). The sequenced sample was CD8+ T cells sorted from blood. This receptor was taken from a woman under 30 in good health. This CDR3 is CASAPTEEQFF. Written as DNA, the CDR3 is TGTGCCAGCGCCCCGACAGAGGAGCAGTTCTTC.